Listed below are T cell receptor beta chains from one sample, sequenced in a study of shared clonotypes between healthy human individuals. TCRdb's copy holds only in-frame clones and misses some; the assay was immunoSEQ multiplex PCR. Of about 470,000 clones listed, about 85% are singletons. Sequencing used PBMCs. The receptors here all came from a woman in her thirties or forties in good health. Some clones in this sample may be carry-over from other donors' samples. The CDR3 runs from the conserved cysteine through the conserved F or W. D genes are given only for firm matches. Rows give clone size only sometimes, using once, few, many, or a class for an expanded clone.

clone size: .; J gene: TRBJ2-1; D gene: .; V gene: TRBV28; CDR3 DNA: TGTGCCAGCAGTTTTGCAGGCTCCTACAATGAGCAGTTCTTC; CDR3 protein: CASSFAGSYNEQFF
clone size: .; J gene: TRBJ2-1; D gene: .; V gene: TRBV7-9; CDR3 DNA: TGTGCCAGCAGCTCTCGCAGGGATGAGCAGTTCTTC; CDR3 protein: CASSSRRDEQFF
clone size: .; J gene: TRBJ2-5; D gene: .; V gene: TRBV5-1; CDR3 DNA: TGCGCCAGCAGACCGGACAGCCAAGAGACCCAGTACTTC; CDR3 protein: CASRPDSQETQYF
clone size: .; J gene: TRBJ2-3; D gene: TRBD2; V gene: TRBV18; CDR3 DNA: TGTGCCAGCTCAACTAGCGGGAGGTCAGATACGCAGTATTTT; CDR3 protein: CASSTSGRSDTQYF
clone size: .; J gene: TRBJ2-5; D gene: TRBD2; V gene: TRBV19; CDR3 DNA: TGTGCCACCGCGGGGGACCACCAAGAGACCCAGTACTTC; CDR3 protein: CATAGDHQETQYF
clone size: .; J gene: TRBJ2-7; D gene: .; V gene: TRBV21-1; CDR3 DNA: TGTGCCAGCAGCCCCGGAGGGGCGATCCCGTACTCCTACGAGCAGTACTTC; CDR3 protein: CASSPGGAIPYSYEQYF
clone size: .; J gene: TRBJ2-7; D gene: TRBD1; V gene: TRBV5-1; CDR3 DNA: TGCGCCAGCAGCATTCGACAGGGGAGTCTCTACGAGCAGTACTTC; CDR3 protein: CASSIRQGSLYEQYF
clone size: .; J gene: TRBJ2-2; D gene: .; V gene: TRBV5-6; CDR3 DNA: TGTGCCAGCAGCCTACAGGCATCTTCGAACACCGGGGAGCTGTTTTTT; CDR3 protein: CASSLQASSNTGELFF
clone size: .; J gene: TRBJ2-7; D gene: TRBD2; V gene: TRBV9; CDR3 DNA: TGTGCCAGCAGCGCTAGCGGGAGATGGAACGAGCAGTACTTC; CDR3 protein: CASSASGRWNEQYF
clone size: .; J gene: TRBJ1-4; D gene: .; V gene: TRBV18; CDR3 DNA: TGTGCCAGCTCACCATCGGGGCGCAATGAAAAACTGTTTTTT; CDR3 protein: CASSPSGRNEKLFF
clone size: .; J gene: TRBJ2-1; D gene: TRBD2; V gene: TRBV29-1; CDR3 DNA: TGCAGCGTTGCCCTGACTAGCGGGAATGAGCAGTTCTTC; CDR3 protein: CSVALTSGNEQFF
clone size: .; J gene: TRBJ2-1; D gene: TRBD2; V gene: TRBV25-1; CDR3 DNA: TGTGCCAGCAGTGAATTTAGCGGGAGGAGCTCCTACAATGAGCAGTTCTTC; CDR3 protein: CASSEFSGRSSYNEQFF
clone size: .; J gene: TRBJ2-1; D gene: .; V gene: TRBV5-4; CDR3 DNA: TGTGCCAGCAGCTGGGCCCTTGGTGGGGGGCCGAATGATGAGCAGTTCTTC; CDR3 protein: CASSWALGGGPNDEQFF
clone size: once; J gene: TRBJ2-3; D gene: .; V gene: TRBV7-3; CDR3 DNA: TGTGCCAGCAGCTTAGGGTCACGGGCAGATACGCAGTATTTT; CDR3 protein: CASSLGSRADTQYF
clone size: .; J gene: TRBJ2-7; D gene: .; V gene: TRBV5-1; CDR3 DNA: TGCGCCAGCAGCATAGACAACTCCTACGAGCAGTACTTC; CDR3 protein: CASSIDNSYEQYF
clone size: .; J gene: TRBJ2-7; D gene: TRBD2; V gene: TRBV2; CDR3 DNA: TGTGCCAGCAGTGAAGAGCGGGAGCTCCCCTACGAGCAGTACTTC; CDR3 protein: CASSEERELPYEQYF
clone size: once; J gene: TRBJ2-2; D gene: TRBD2; V gene: TRBV18; CDR3 DNA: TGTGCCAGCTCACCAGGGAGGGCCACCGGGGAGCTGTTTTTT; CDR3 protein: CASSPGRATGELFF
clone size: .; J gene: TRBJ2-3; D gene: TRBD2; V gene: TRBV2; CDR3 DNA: TGTGCCAGCAGTCGCCTCGACGGGGGGAGCACAGATACGCAGTATTTT; CDR3 protein: CASSRLDGGSTDTQYF
clone size: .; J gene: TRBJ1-1; D gene: .; V gene: TRBV7-8; CDR3 DNA: TGTGCCAGCAGCTTGTACCCCGACAGCTTAATGAACACTGAAGCTTTCTTT; CDR3 protein: CASSLYPDSLMNTEAFF
clone size: .; J gene: TRBJ2-5; D gene: TRBD1; V gene: TRBV7-9; CDR3 DNA: TGTGCCAGCAGCTTACCCCTTAGGACAGGGATTTATCGAGAGACCCAGTACTTC; CDR3 protein: CASSLPLRTGIYRETQYF